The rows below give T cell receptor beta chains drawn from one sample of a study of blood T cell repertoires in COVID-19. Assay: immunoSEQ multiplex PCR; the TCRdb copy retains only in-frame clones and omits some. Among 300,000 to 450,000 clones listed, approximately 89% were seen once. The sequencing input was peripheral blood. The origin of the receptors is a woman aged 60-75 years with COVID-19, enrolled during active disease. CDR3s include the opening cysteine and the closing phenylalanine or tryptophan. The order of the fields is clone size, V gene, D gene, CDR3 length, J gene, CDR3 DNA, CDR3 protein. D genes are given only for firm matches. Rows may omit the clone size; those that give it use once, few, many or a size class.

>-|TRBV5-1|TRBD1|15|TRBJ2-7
TGCGCCAGCAGCCCCGGACAGGGGGCTGCTTACGAGCAGTACTTC
CASSPGQGAAYEQYF
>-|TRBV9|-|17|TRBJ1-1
TGTGCCAGCAGCGCTTATTCTACAGGGACCCTAAACACTGAAGCTTTCTTT
CASSAYSTGTLNTEAFF
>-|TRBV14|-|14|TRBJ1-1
TGTGCCAGCAGTCGAAACTTACAGGGAACTGAAGCTTTCTTT
CASSRNLQGTEAFF
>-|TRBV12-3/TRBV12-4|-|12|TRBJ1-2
TGTGCCAGCAGTTTAGGCGGGCATGGCTACACCTTC
CASSLGGHGYTF
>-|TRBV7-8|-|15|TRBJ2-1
TGTGCCAGCAGCTTAGGTCCCCGGTCCTACAATGAGCAGTTCTTC
CASSLGPRSYNEQFF
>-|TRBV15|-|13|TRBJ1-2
TGTGCCACCAGCAGAGAGAGAGGAAGGGGCTACACCTTC
CATSRERGRGYTF
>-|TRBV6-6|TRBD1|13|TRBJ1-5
TGTGCCAGCAGCGACAGGGGCGGTCAGCCCCAGCATTTT
CASSDRGGQPQHF
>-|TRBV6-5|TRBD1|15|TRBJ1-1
TGTGCCAGCAGTCCCGTAGGACAGGGGAGAACTGAAGCTTTCTTT
CASSPVGQGRTEAFF
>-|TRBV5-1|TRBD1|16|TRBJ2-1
TGCGCCAGCAGCTTGGAGGACAGGCGACCCTACAATGAGCAGTTCTTC
CASSLEDRRPYNEQFF
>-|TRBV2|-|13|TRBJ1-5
TGTGCCAGCACTTGGACTCGAGATCAGCCCCAGCATTTT
CASTWTRDQPQHF
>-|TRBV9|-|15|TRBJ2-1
TGTGCCAGCAGCGGAACCGGGACACCTAACAATGAGCAGTTCTTC
CASSGTGTPNNEQFF
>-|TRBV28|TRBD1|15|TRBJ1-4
TGTGCCAGCAGTTCCCCGGGACAGGGGAATGAAAAACTGTTTTTT
CASSSPGQGNEKLFF
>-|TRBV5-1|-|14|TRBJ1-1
TGCGCCAGCAGCCCCCTGACAGGAAACACTGAAGCTTTCTTT
CASSPLTGNTEAFF
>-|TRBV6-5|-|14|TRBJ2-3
TGTGCCGCCCGACAGGCGCCAATCACAGATACGCAGTATTTT
CAARQAPITDTQYF
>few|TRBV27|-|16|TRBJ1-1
TGTGCCAGCAGTTTATCGTTGGGCAGAGAGAACACTGAAGCTTTCTTT
CASSLSLGRENTEAFF
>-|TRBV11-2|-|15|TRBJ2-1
TGTGCCAGCAGCCTACATAGTGGGGGGGCCGTTGAGCAGTTCTTC
CASSLHSGGAVEQFF
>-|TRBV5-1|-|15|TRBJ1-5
TGCGCCAGCAGCTTGGGGGGAGATAGCAATCAGCCCCAGCATTTT
CASSLGGDSNQPQHF
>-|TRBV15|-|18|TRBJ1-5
TGTGCCACCAGCACCTACGAAACAGGGACCCGTGGCAATCAGCCCCAGCATTTT
CATSTYETGTRGNQPQHF
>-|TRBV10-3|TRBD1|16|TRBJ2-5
TGTGCCATCAGTGAGTGGAAACAGGGGGCGACAGGGACCCAGTACTTC
CAISEWKQGATGTQYF
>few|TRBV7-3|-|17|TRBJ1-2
TGTGCCAGCAGCCCGTTCGGGGTGGGCAGTACTAACTATGGCTACACCTTC
CASSPFGVGSTNYGYTF
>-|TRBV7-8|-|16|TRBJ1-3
TGTGCCAGCAGCCTGGGGGGACTGTTCTCTGGAAACACCATATATTTT
CASSLGGLFSGNTIYF
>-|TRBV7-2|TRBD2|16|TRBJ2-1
TGTGCCAGCAGCCCACGGACTAGCTTTTCTTACAATGAGCAGTTCTTC
CASSPRTSFSYNEQFF
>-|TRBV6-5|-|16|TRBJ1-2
TGTGCCAGCAGTTACTATGGGGCAGGGCCTAACTATGGCTACACCTTC
CASSYYGAGPNYGYTF
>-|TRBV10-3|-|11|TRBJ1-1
TGTGCCATCAGGGACTCTAGAGAAGCTTTCTTT
CAIRDSREAFF
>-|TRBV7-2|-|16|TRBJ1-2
TGTGCCAGCAGCTTTAACCCGTTCGGAGCTAACTATGGCTACACCTTC
CASSFNPFGANYGYTF
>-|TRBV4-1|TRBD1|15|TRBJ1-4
TGCGCCAGCAGCCGCCCGGGACAGGGTAGAGAAAAACTGTTTTTT
CASSRPGQGREKLFF
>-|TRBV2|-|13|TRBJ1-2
TGTGCCAGCTTTCAGGGCAGCGACTATGGCTACACCTTC
CASFQGSDYGYTF
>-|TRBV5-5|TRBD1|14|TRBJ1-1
TGTGCCAGCAGCTTGGACAGGGGGAACACTGAAGCTTTCTTT
CASSLDRGNTEAFF
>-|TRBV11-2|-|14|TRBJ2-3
TGTGCCAGCAGCCTCCTTTTGTCCGGGGATACGCAGTATTTT
CASSLLLSGDTQYF
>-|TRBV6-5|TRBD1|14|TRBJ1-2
TGTGCCAGCAGTTACTCGGGACAGGGTCGTGGCTACACCTTC
CASSYSGQGRGYTF
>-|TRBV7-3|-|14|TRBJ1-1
TGTGCCAGCAGCTCGCCAGGGGTTAACACTGAAGCTTTCTTT
CASSSPGVNTEAFF